The 30 T cell receptor beta chains given below trace back to one sample, sequenced in a study of blood T cell repertoires in COVID-19. The data were produced by immunoSEQ multiplex PCR, yet TCRdb's version contains in-frame clones alone and is incomplete. The data show 400,000 to 550,000 clones, nearly 90% seen once. Sequenced input: PBMCs or T cells enriched from blood (not recorded which). These receptors all stem from a young woman with acute COVID-19.

This clone was observed once. The chain recombines TRBV5-1 with TRBJ2-3; D is unresolved. Trimming took 1 base from V and 0 from J, leaving 9 bases between them. Germline V gene sequence: CDR1 SGHRS, CDR2 YFSETQ. The CDR3 length is 15 residues. CDR3 loop: CASSLTTPSTDTQYF. CDR3 nucleotide sequence: TGCGCCAGCAGCTTGACTACACCTAGCACAGATACGCAGTATTTT.

The CDR3 bases are TGTGCCAGCTCACCGGACAATGCCTATGGCTACACCTTC. It specifies CASSPDNAYGYTF. The gene calls are TRBV18 and TRBJ1-2; D possibly corresponds to TRBD1 (5 bases). The CDR3 is 13 residues long. Germline V gives CDR1 KGHSH, CDR2 LQKENI. Between the trimmed V and J ends, which lost 3 bases and 4 bases, there was a span of 9 bases.

The chain uses TRBV6-2 or TRBV6-3 and TRBJ2-3, with 7 bases fitting TRBD1. Germline-derived CDR1 and CDR2 are MNHEY and SVGEGT. The CDR3 sequence is 15 residues long. Trimming cost V 4 bases and J 3 bases; bases outside gene matches: 7. The CDR3 reads CASSLEGGFTDTQYF. The CDR3 DNA reads TGTGCCAGCAGTTTGGAAGGGGGCTTTACAGATACGCAGTATTTT.

The chain uses TRBV6-2 or TRBV6-3 and TRBJ1-5; perhaps TRBD1 as D (6 bases). Trimming removed 2 bases from V and 2 bases from J, with 13 bases in between. This CDR3 has 16 residues. CDR1 is MNHEY, CDR2 SVGEGT, per germline. Here the CDR3 DNA reads TGTGCCAGCAGTTACACCCCAGGGGTTGGCAATCAGCCCCAGCATTTT. This translates into CASSYTPGVGNQPQHF.

This chain uses TRBV19 with TRBJ2-3, with D perhaps TRBD2 (7 bases). Trimming removed 3 bases from V and 5 bases from J, with 15 bases in between. The CDR3 has 15 residues. Germline V gene data show CDR1 as LNHDA and CDR2 as SQIVND (reference sequence). CDR3 DNA sequence: TGTGCCAGTAGTATGGGGGGGGCCTTGGGAGATACGCAGTATTTT. Protein sequence: CASSMGGALGDTQYF.

V gene TRBV10-3 combines with J gene TRBJ1-2; 8 bases match TRBD1. The V gene end was trimmed by 3 bases and the J gene end by 5 bases; junction bases not matched to a gene: 5. The CDR3 loop spans 14 amino acids. Germline loops: CDR1 ENHRY, CDR2 SYGVKD. The DNA for the CDR3 is TGTGCCATCAGTGAATCCACAGGGGGTTATGGCTACACCTTC. Amino acid sequence: CAISESTGGYGYTF.

The chain combines TRBV7-9 with TRBJ1-2; D is ambiguous. V lost 1 base, J lost 7 bases, and 10 bases lay in between. The CDR3 has 13 amino acids. Germline loops: CDR1 SEHNR, CDR2 FQNEAQ (reference sequence). The CDR3 DNA follows: TGTGCCAGCAGCTTAGATGAGGGATCTGGCTACACCTTC. This translates into CASSLDEGSGYTF.

V and J are TRBV2 and TRBJ1-5; D is unclear. The germline V and J ends were trimmed by 5 bases and 7 bases, with 12 bases remaining between them. Germline V gene lookup returns CDR1 SNHLY and CDR2 FYNNEI. The CDR3 is made up of 13 amino acids. Written as DNA, the CDR3 is TGTGCCAGCAGTCTCAACCGCGGGCAGCCCCAGCATTTT. Translating gives CASSLNRGQPQHF.

V gene TRBV7-2 combines with J gene TRBJ2-1, with 7 bases fitting TRBD2. In germline, CDR1 is SGHTA, CDR2 FQGNSA. The trim removed 1 base at V and 8 bases at J, leaving 11 bases unmatched. This CDR3 is 16 amino acids long. CDR3 sequence: CASSLVIGGSSDEQFF. The CDR3 DNA follows: TGTGCCAGCAGCTTAGTCATCGGCGGGAGTTCAGATGAGCAGTTCTTC.

The rearrangement joins TRBV30 to TRBJ1-5; TRBD1 might be the D (5 bases). The V end lost 0 bases, the J end lost 4 bases, and 7 bases lay between the germline ends. There are 13 residues in the CDR3. Germline-derived CDR1 and CDR2 are GTSNPN and SVGIG (reference sequence). The CDR3 reads CAWSVEGNQPQHF. In DNA, the CDR3 is TGTGCCTGGAGTGTGGAGGGGAATCAGCCCCAGCATTTT. The variable domain in full, with the rest retrieved from reference TRBV30 and TRBJ1-5, is SQTIHQWPATLVQPVGSPLSLECTVEGTSNPNLYWYRQAAGRGLQLLFYSVGIGQISSEVPQNLSASRPQDRQFILSSKKLLLSDSGFYLCAWSVEGNQPQHFGDGTRLSIL.

This chain's CDR3 is CASNQQGDYEQYF. CDR3 nucleotide sequence: TGTGCCAGCAACCAACAGGGGGACTACGAGCAGTACTTC. V is TRBV12-3 or TRBV12-4 and J is TRBJ2-7, with TRBD1 identical over 8 bases. The CDR3 is 13 amino acids. J gave up 3 bases and V 7 bases, and 5 bases lay outside the gene matches.

V gene TRBV5-6 combines with J gene TRBJ2-1, with D possibly matching TRBD2 (6 bases). The V gene's germline CDR1 is SGHDT and CDR2 YYEEEE. V shed 4 bases and J shed 5 bases, with 19 bases lying between them. This CDR3 is 16 amino acids long. The CDR3 here is CASSKSLAGSHNEQFF. CDR3 sequence (DNA): TGTGCCAGCAGCAAGTCTCTAGCCGGGAGTCACAATGAGCAGTTCTTC.

CDR3 region: CASGPYIRTGEETQYF. DNA of the CDR3: TGTGCTAGTGGTCCCTATATTAGGACAGGGGAAGAGACCCAGTACTTC. The gene calls are TRBV12-5 and TRBJ2-5; 9 nucleotides agree with TRBD1. The CDR3 is 16 residues long. Unmatched junction bases numbered 10, after V lost 5 bases and J lost 3 bases. CDR1 and CDR2 from the germline V gene are LGHNT and FRNRAP.

The CDR3: CASSLVTGGDIYSPLHF. The CDR3 DNA reads TGCGCCAGCAGCTTGGTTACTGGAGGGGATATATATTCACCCCTCCACTTT. The chain links TRBV5-1 to TRBJ1-6; D may be TRBD1 (5 bases). CDR1 is SGHRS and CDR2 is YFSETQ in the germline V gene. The CDR3 has 17 residues. V was shortened by 0 bases and J by 8 bases, with 18 bases between the two germline ends.

This sequence joins TRBV27 and TRBJ1-5; TRBD1 might be the D (5 bases). With 6 bases removed from V and 3 bases from J, the gap between germline ends came to 12 bases. CDR3 length: 14 residues. In germline, CDR1 is MNHEY, CDR2 SMNVEV (reference sequence). CDR3 region: CASRDGHHNQPQHF. The CDR3 DNA is TGTGCCAGCAGGGACGGACATCACAATCAGCCCCAGCATTTT.

In its sample, this clone was seen once. The V call is TRBV29-1, the J call TRBJ2-2; D unresolved. Germline V gene data show CDR1 as SQVTM and CDR2 as ANQGSEA. The V and J ends lost 3 bases and 4 bases respectively, with 6 bases between them. The CDR3 is 12 residues long. The CDR3: CSVEQRTGELFF. In DNA, the CDR3 is TGCAGCGTTGAGCAGCGCACCGGGGAGCTGTTTTTT.

This chain uses TRBV5-1 with TRBJ2-3; 9 nucleotides match TRBD2. V lost 1 base to trimming and J lost 5 bases; unmatched junction nucleotides: 11. The CDR3 is made up of 17 amino acids. Germline V gene data show CDR1 as SGHRS and CDR2 as YFSETQ. The CDR3 is CASSLRYGTSSGDTQYF. CDR3 sequence (DNA): TGCGCCAGCAGCTTGCGGTACGGGACTAGCTCTGGAGATACGCAGTATTTT.

The J gene is TRBJ2-1, the V gene TRBV18; 7 nucleotides line up with TRBD1. In germline, CDR1 is KGHSH, CDR2 LQKENI. There are 14 residues in the CDR3. The V and J ends lost 6 bases and 15 bases, in that order; junction bases with no gene match: 17. This CDR3 reads CASSTSSDRVASFF. The CDR3 DNA sequence: TGTGCCAGCTCTACCAGTTCCGACAGGGTAGCGTCGTTCTTC.

This chain connects TRBV4-1 to TRBJ2-7; 7 bases align to TRBD1. The V gene's germline CDR1 is MGHRA and CDR2 YSYEKL. CDR3 length equals 15 residues. The J segment lost 1 base and the V segment lost 3 bases, leaving 6 bases of the junction unmatched. The CDR3: CASSQSDRSSYEQYF. The CDR3 bases are TGCGCCAGCAGCCAGTCGGACAGGTCTTCCTACGAGCAGTACTTC.

The chain carries TRBV9 and TRBJ2-1; TRBD1 matches at 9 bases. Germline CDR1 reads SGDLS; CDR2 reads YYNGEE. V lost 0 bases to trimming and J lost 10 bases; unmatched junction nucleotides: 11. The CDR3 extends over 16 amino acids. The CDR3 here is CASSVGMGQGSGEQFF. The DNA for the CDR3 is TGTGCCAGCAGCGTAGGAATGGGACAGGGTTCGGGAGAGCAGTTCTTC.

The chain is built from TRBV7-9 and TRBJ1-1; D not resolved. Germline CDR1 SEHNR, CDR2 FQNEAQ (reference sequence). The V gene lost 1 base and the J gene lost 1 base, with 10 bases spanning the gap. CDR3 length: 15 residues. The CDR3 sequence: CASSLGETPNTEAFF. The CDR3 DNA sequence: TGTGCCAGCAGCTTAGGCGAGACACCGAACACTGAAGCTTTCTTT.

This clone was seen more than once but under ten times. For the CDR3, the DNA is TGTGCCAGCAGCTTAGACATTGGAAATTCACCCCTCCACTTT. This codes for CASSLDIGNSPLHF. The chain combines TRBV5-4 with TRBJ1-6; D is unresolved. The germline V gene encodes CDR1 SGHNT and CDR2 YYREEE (reference sequence). Trimming cost V 2 bases and J 7 bases, with 10 bases left between them. CDR3 length equals 14 residues. The whole variable domain, remainder taken from reference TRBV5-4 and TRBJ1-6, is ETGVTQSPTHLIKTRGQQVTLRCSSQSGHNTVSWYQQALGQGPQFIFQYYREEENGRGNFPPRFSGLQFPNYSSELNVNALELDDSALYLCASSLDIGNSPLHFGNGTRLTVT.

The chain links TRBV19 to TRBJ2-5; TRBD2 is a possible D gene (6 bases). The V gene's germline CDR1 is LNHDA and CDR2 SQIVND (reference sequence). The CDR3 is 14 amino acids. V was pared by 5 bases and J by 4 bases, with 14 bases between. The CDR3 nucleotides are TGTGCCAGTAGTCGGATCGGGAGAGGAGAGACCCAGTACTTC. Protein: CASSRIGRGETQYF.

V is TRBV5-5 and J is TRBJ2-4, with D perhaps matching TRBD2 (5 bases). The CDR3 covers 16 residues. V was pared by 0 bases and J by 0 bases, with 10 bases between. Germline CDR1 SGHKS, CDR2 YYEKEE (reference sequence). The CDR3 spells CASSLEEATAKNIQYF. The CDR3 DNA sequence: TGTGCCAGCAGCTTGGAGGAGGCCACAGCCAAAAACATTCAGTACTTC.

The chain carries TRBV29-1 and TRBJ2-1; D may be TRBD2 (6 bases). The CDR3 loop spans 14 amino acids. Germline V gene data show CDR1 as SQVTM and CDR2 as ANQGSEA. V gave up 6 bases and J gave up 6 bases, with 18 bases separating them. The CDR3 DNA follows: TGCAGCGTATACAGTGGAGGGGCGACCAATGAGCAGTTCTTC. Encoded protein: CSVYSGGATNEQFF.

This clone was recorded only once. The chain employs TRBV28 and TRBJ2-7; the match to TRBD2 covers 11 bases. V trimming: 6 bases; J trimming: 0 bases; junction bases outside the gene matches: 4. CDR1 is MDHEN, CDR2 SYDVKM, per germline. The CDR3 spans 15 residues. The CDR3 is CASRSGLAVSYEQYF. CDR3 nucleotide sequence: TGTGCCAGCAGGTCGGGACTAGCGGTCTCCTACGAGCAGTACTTC.

The chain carries TRBV12-5 and TRBJ1-4; D gene uncertain. The germline V and J ends were trimmed by 8 bases and 8 bases, with 15 bases remaining between them. From germline, CDR1 is LGHNT and CDR2 FRNRAP. The CDR3 spans 13 residues. The CDR3 loop is CASRRVIGEKLFF. The CDR3 region has the DNA TGTGCTAGTCGGAGGGTTATAGGAGAAAAACTGTTTTTT.

The chain uses TRBV25-1 and TRBJ1-2; D ambiguous. CDR3 length: 12 residues. The V end lost 3 bases, the J end lost 8 bases, and 10 bases lay between the germline ends. Germline lookup yields CDR1 MGHDK and CDR2 SYGVNS. The CDR3 nucleotides are TGTGCCAGCAGTGAGGAGGAACAGGGCTACACCTTC. Translating it yields CASSEEEQGYTF.

This sequence joins TRBV28 and TRBJ1-5; D unclear. The CDR3 spans 13 residues. CDR1 and CDR2 (germline): MDHEN, SYDVKM. V gave up 7 bases and J gave up 7 bases, with 14 bases separating them. DNA of the CDR3: TGTGCCAGCATTTCTACGGTACGCCAGCCCCAGCATTTT. It yields the protein CASISTVRQPQHF.

In DNA, the CDR3 is TGCGCCAGCAGCCAATGGTTTCCGGGAATAGAAGAGACCCAGTACTTC. Translated, it gives CASSQWFPGIEETQYF. V gene TRBV4-1 combines with J gene TRBJ2-5; the D gene is possibly TRBD2 (5 bases). The CDR3 length is 16 residues. Germline-derived CDR1 and CDR2 are MGHRA and YSYEKL. V lost 2 bases, J lost 3 bases, and 16 bases lay in between.